The clone carrying this TCR beta chain was observed once. Its antigen is unidentified. The data belong to a study of cytomegalovirus exposure and HLA in healthy donors. Amplification used 60 Vbeta primers and 13 Jbeta primers. Sequenced by immunoSEQ multiplex PCR; TCRdb stores in-frame clones only, minus some. The sample includes 120,000 or so clones, 15% of them seen just once. CDR3 size: 14 residues. Trimming removed 4 bases from V and 9 bases from J; junction bases left unmatched: 2. CDR1 is SGHNT, CDR2 YYREEE, per germline (reference sequence). Study observations and caveats: The authors later found most CMV-associated TCR beta chains appeared HLA-restricted.

This chain uses TRBV5-4 with TRBJ2-1; TRBD2 matches 15 bases. The sequence was collected from a woman younger than 30 in good health and CMV-seronegative. What was sequenced was PBMCs. The CDR3: CASSLGLAGGEQFF. The CDR3 nucleotides are TGTGCCAGCAGCCTGGGACTAGCGGGGGGTGAGCAGTTCTTC.